This T cell receptor beta chain was captured by sequencing in a study of siplizumab effects on memory and regulatory T cells. Study outcomes and limitations: Alloreactive sequences from unstimulated CD4+ memory cells fell significantly with siplizumab.

This clone was detected only once. Its antigen remains unknown. Produced via immunoSEQ multiplex PCR; TCRdb's table is partial and in-frame only. The sample carries 100,000 or so clones, approximately 94% recorded once. The source material was CD4+ T cells sorted from blood. The sequence was obtained from a human donor in good health.

The CDR3: CASSGQGGYTEAFF. The CDR3 region has the DNA TGTGCCAGCAGCGGACAGGGTGGGTACACTGAAGCTTTCTTT. This chain links TRBV11-2 with TRBJ1-1; 8 bases match TRBD1. J gave up 3 bases and V 5 bases, and 5 bases lay outside the gene matches. CDR3 length equals 14 residues. Germline CDR1 reads SGHAT; CDR2 reads FQNNGV.